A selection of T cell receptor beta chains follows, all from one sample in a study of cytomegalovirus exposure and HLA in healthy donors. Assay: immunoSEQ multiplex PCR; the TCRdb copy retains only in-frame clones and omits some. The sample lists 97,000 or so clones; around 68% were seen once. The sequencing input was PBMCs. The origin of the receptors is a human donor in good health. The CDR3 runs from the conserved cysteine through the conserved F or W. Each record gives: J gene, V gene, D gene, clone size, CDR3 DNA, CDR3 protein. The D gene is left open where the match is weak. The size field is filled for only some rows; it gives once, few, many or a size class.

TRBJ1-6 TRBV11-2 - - TGTGCCAGCAGCCACTCCCCCCTAAAGTCGGGGGATTCACCCCTCCACTTT CASSHSPLKSGDSPLHF
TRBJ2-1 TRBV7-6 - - TGTGCCAGCAGCTTAGCAGAGAATGAGCAGTTCTTC CASSLAENEQFF
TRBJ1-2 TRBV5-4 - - TGTGCCAGCAGCGCGGGTCCGACGGGCTTCTATGGCTACACCTTC CASSAGPTGFYGYTF
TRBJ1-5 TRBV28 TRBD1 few TGTGCCAGCAGGCACCGGGACAGGCGCAATCAGCCCCAGCATTTT CASRHRDRRNQPQHF
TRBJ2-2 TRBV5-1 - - TGCGCCAGCAGCTTGGTCGGGCGGGACACCGGGGAGCTGTTTTTT CASSLVGRDTGELFF
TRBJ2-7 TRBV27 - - TGTGCCAGCAGTATACGGCCTCAGGGCTACGAGCAGTACTTC CASSIRPQGYEQYF
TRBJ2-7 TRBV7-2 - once TGTGCCAGCAGCTTATCTAAGGGGGCCTACGAGCAGTACTTC CASSLSKGAYEQYF
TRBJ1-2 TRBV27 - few TGTGCCAGCAGCTTGACAGAAAACTATGGCTACACCTTC CASSLTENYGYTF
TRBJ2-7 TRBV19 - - TGTGCCAGTAGTATAGATCACAGTTACGAGCAGTACTTC CASSIDHSYEQYF
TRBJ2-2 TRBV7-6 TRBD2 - TGTGCCAGCAGCTTAGCCCCCGGTAGGGCTAGCGGGAGGGTCTACACCGGGGAGCTGTTTTTT CASSLAPGRASGRVYTGELFF
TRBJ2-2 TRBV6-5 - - TGTGCCAGCAGTTACTCGTTCAGGACGAACACCGGGGAGCTGTTTTTT CASSYSFRTNTGELFF
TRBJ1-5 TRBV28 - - TGTGCCAGCAGTTTACATGGGGCCAGAAATCAGCCCCAGCATTTT CASSLHGARNQPQHF
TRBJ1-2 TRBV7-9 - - TGTGCCAGCAGCCCGCGGTCAGCTTACTATGGCTACACCTTC CASSPRSAYYGYTF
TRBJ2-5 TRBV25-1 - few TGTGCCAGCACCGACACAGGGCGAAGCGTGACCCAGTACTTC CASTDTGRSVTQYF
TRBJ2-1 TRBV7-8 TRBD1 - TGTGCCAGCAGCAATACCGGGACAGGACTCAATGAGCAGTTCTTC CASSNTGTGLNEQFF
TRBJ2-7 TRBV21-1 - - TGTGCCAGCAGCACTCCGGGACTAGCGGGCCGAACCTACGAGCAGTACTTC CASSTPGLAGRTYEQYF
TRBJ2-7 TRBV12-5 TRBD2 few TGTGCTAGTGGTTTTGGACTAGCGGGACGCTCCTACGAGCAGTACTTC CASGFGLAGRSYEQYF
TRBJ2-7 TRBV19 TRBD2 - TGTGCCAGTAGTCCCGGGACTAGCGGGAGACAAAACGAGCAGTACTTC CASSPGTSGRQNEQYF
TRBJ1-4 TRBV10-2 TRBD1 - TGCGCCAGCAGCCGACAGGGGTATGAAAAACTGTTTTTT CASSRQGYEKLFF
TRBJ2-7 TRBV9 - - TGTGCCAGCAGCGTAGGGACTCCGTACGAGCAGTACTTC CASSVGTPYEQYF
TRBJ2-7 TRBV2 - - TGTGCCAGCAGTGAAAATCCGACAGATGAGCAGTACTTC CASSENPTDEQYF
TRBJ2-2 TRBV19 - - TGTGCCAGTAGTATACGACCCCCCCAAGCGGCGAACACCGGGGAGCTGTTTTTT CASSIRPPQAANTGELFF
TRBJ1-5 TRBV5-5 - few TGTGCCAGCAGCCACGGACACTTCTCCAATCAGCCCCAGCATTTT CASSHGHFSNQPQHF
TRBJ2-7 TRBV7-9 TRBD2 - TGTGCCAGCAGCCCCGGAACTAGCGGGAATTCCTACGAGCAGTACTTC CASSPGTSGNSYEQYF
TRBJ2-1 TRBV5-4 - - TGTGCCAGCGGTAGGACACCCGACAATGAGCAGTTCTTC CASGRTPDNEQFF
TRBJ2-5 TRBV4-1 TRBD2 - TGCGCCAGCAGCCAAGATATTTGGACTAGCGGGTTAGATTCCCAGTACTTC CASSQDIWTSGLDSQYF
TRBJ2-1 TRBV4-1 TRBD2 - TGCGCCAGCAGCCGACAAACGACTAGCGGATACAATGAGCAGTTCTTC CASSRQTTSGYNEQFF
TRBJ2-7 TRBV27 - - TGTGCCAGCAGTTTATCCAGCGGCTACGAGCAGTACTTC CASSLSSGYEQYF
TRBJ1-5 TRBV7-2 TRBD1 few TGTGCCAGCAGCCGCCAGGGGGCTAGCAATCAGCCCCAGCATTTT CASSRQGASNQPQHF
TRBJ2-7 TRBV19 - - TGTGCCAGTAGTCCGGGGGAATCCTACGAGCAGTACTTC CASSPGESYEQYF
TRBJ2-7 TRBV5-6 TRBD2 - TGTGCCAGCAGCTTACTAGCGCCAGAGACCTACGAGCAGTACTTC CASSLLAPETYEQYF
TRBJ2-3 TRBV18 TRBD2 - TGTGCCAGCTCACCACAACTAGCGGGGATCACAGATACGCAGTATTTT CASSPQLAGITDTQYF
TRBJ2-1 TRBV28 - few TGTGCCAGCAGAGAGAGGGGGACAGAGCAGTTCTTC CASRERGTEQFF
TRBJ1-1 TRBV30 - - TGTGCCTGGAGCTGGACCGGAGGAGTAGCTTTCTTT CAWSWTGGVAFF
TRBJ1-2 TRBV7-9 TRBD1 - TGTGCCAGCAGTTACCCGGGACAGAACTATGGCTACACCTTC CASSYPGQNYGYTF
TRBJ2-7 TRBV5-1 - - TGCGCCAGCAGCTGGTCTAGCGCGGCCTACGAGCAGTACTTC CASSWSSAAYEQYF
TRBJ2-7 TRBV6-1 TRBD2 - TGTGCCAGCAGTGCTAAAGGTGGGACTAGCGGGAACGAGCAGTACTTC CASSAKGGTSGNEQYF
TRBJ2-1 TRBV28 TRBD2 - TGTGCCAGCAGTACTAAAGCGGGAGGCACCTACAATGAGCAGTTCTTC CASSTKAGGTYNEQFF
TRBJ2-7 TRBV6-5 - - TGTGCCAGCAAGGAGGGTCCAGGGTTCTACGAGCAGTACTTC CASKEGPGFYEQYF
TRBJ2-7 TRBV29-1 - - TGCAGCGTGGTCTCGCAGTTCCCAGACTCCTACGAGCAGTACTTC CSVVSQFPDSYEQYF
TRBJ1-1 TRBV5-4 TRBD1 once TGTGCCAGCAGCTTGTCCCCGGACAGGGCCGGTGTGGCTTTCTTT CASSLSPDRAGVAFF
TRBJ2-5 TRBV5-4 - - TGTGCCAGCAGCTTAACCGGGACTGAAGAGACCCAGTACTTC CASSLTGTEETQYF
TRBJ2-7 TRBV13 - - TGTGCCAGCAGCTACCAGCGGTACGAGCAGTACTTC CASSYQRYEQYF
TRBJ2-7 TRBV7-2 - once TGTGCCAGCAGCTTACGAGAGAGCTCCTACGAGCAGTACTTC CASSLRESSYEQYF
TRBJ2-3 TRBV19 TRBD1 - TGTGCCAGTAGTCTCCGGGACAGTTCGGATACGCAGTATTTT CASSLRDSSDTQYF
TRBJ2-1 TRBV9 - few TGTGCCAGCAGCGCCCAAGGGGATAATGAGCAGTTCTTC CASSAQGDNEQFF
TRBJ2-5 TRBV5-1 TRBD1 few TGCGCCAGCAGCTGGGGACAGGGAGTCGGGGAGACCCAGTACTTC CASSWGQGVGETQYF
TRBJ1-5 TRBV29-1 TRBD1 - TGCAGCGCAAGCAGGGGGCCCAATCAGCCCCAGCATTTT CSASRGPNQPQHF